The 26 T cell receptor beta chains presented below share a single source sample, sequenced in a study of cytomegalovirus exposure and HLA in healthy donors. The PCR had 60 Vbeta and 13 Jbeta primers. Using immunoSEQ multiplex PCR, the repertoire was profiled, and TCRdb retains in-frame clones only, with some absent. The data contain about 90,000 clones, less than 80% of them singletons. The specimen was PBMCs. These receptors all come from a woman in her forties or fifties in good health and CMV-seropositive.

This clone was seen more than once but under ten times. The CDR3 DNA reads as TGTGCCAGCAGCGTAAACAGCTACAATGAGCAGTTCTTC. Translation: CASSVNSYNEQFF. This chain connects TRBV9 to TRBJ2-1; D is unresolved. Trimming stripped 1 base from V and 3 bases from J, with 5 bases between. The CDR3 runs to 13 residues. Per germline, CDR1 SGDLS and CDR2 YYNGEE.

J is TRBJ1-1 and V is TRBV7-3, with D tentatively TRBD1 (5 bases). The V and J ends lost 5 bases and 6 bases respectively, with 16 bases between them. Germline V CDR1 and CDR2: SGHTA, FQGTGA. The CDR3 has 14 amino acids. The CDR3 protein is CASSLGLSGAEAFF. The DNA for the CDR3 is TGTGCCAGCAGCCTCGGTTTGTCGGGGGCTGAAGCTTTCTTT.

This clone has only a few counts. V usage is TRBV6-6 and J usage is TRBJ2-7, with a possible D match to TRBD2 (6 bases). The CDR3 sequence is 14 residues long. Trimming cost V 6 bases and J 0 bases, with 12 bases left between them. The germline V gene encodes CDR1 MNHNY and CDR2 SVGAGI (reference sequence). The CDR3 spells CASSRSTSSYEQYF. In DNA, the CDR3 is TGTGCCAGCAGCCGCTCGACTAGCTCCTACGAGCAGTACTTC.

The chain links TRBV5-1 to TRBJ1-1; 7 bases are shared with TRBD1. V trimming: 1 base; J trimming: 3 bases; junction bases outside the gene matches: 3. This CDR3 is built from 14 residues. Germline V gene lookup returns CDR1 SGHRS and CDR2 YFSETQ. The CDR3 sequence: CASSLTGADTEAFF. The CDR3 bases are TGCGCCAGCAGCTTGACAGGGGCGGACACTGAAGCTTTCTTT.

The rearrangement uses TRBV2 and TRBJ1-2, with unresolved D. The germline V gene encodes CDR1 SNHLY and CDR2 FYNNEI. This CDR3 comprises 12 residues. V lost 1 base, J lost 7 bases, and 7 bases lay in between. For the CDR3, the DNA is TGTGCCAGCAGTGAAGATCGTTTTGGCTACACCTTC. It translates to CASSEDRFGYTF. Using reference TRBV2 and TRBJ1-2 for the parts outside the CDR3, the full variable domain is EPEVTQTPSHQVTQMGQEVILRCVPISNHLYFYWYRQILGQKVEFLVSFYNNEISEKSEIFDDQFSVERPDGSNFTLKIRSTKLEDSAMYFCASSEDRFGYTFGSGTRLTVV.

The rearrangement joins TRBV14 to TRBJ2-7, with D possibly being TRBD1 (5 bases). This CDR3 has 12 amino acids. V dropped 4 bases and J dropped 6 bases, with 10 bases sitting between them. Germline lookup yields CDR1 SGHDN and CDR2 FVKESK. CDR3 region: CASSPQGLEQYF. The DNA of the CDR3 is TGTGCCAGCAGCCCGCAGGGCCTCGAGCAGTACTTC.

The gene calls are TRBV4-3 and TRBJ1-5; TRBD1 matches 8 bases. Trimming cost V 4 bases and J 0 bases; bases outside gene matches: 11. The CDR3 consists of 18 residues. Looked up from germline, CDR1 is LGHNA and CDR2 is YSLEER. CDR3 in amino acids: CASSLLTGEGGSNQPQHF. The CDR3 DNA sequence: TGCGCCAGCAGCCTCCTGACAGGGGAAGGGGGTAGCAATCAGCCCCAGCATTTT.

V gene TRBV28 combines with J gene TRBJ2-6; 7 bases line up with TRBD2. Germline CDR1 reads MDHEN; CDR2 reads SYDVKM. This CDR3 spans 16 amino acids. Losses at the gene ends were 4 bases for V and 2 bases for J; bases not matched to a gene: 5. Here the CDR3 DNA reads TGTGCCAGCAGTTCCCCAGGGAGGGCTGGGGCCAACGTCCTGACTTTC. Translation gives CASSSPGRAGANVLTF.

Sample share makes this clone large. The chain employs TRBV6-5 and TRBJ2-7, with D maybe TRBD2 (6 bases). CDR3 length: 14 amino acids. Trimming took off 2 bases at V and 2 bases at J, with 10 bases between the two ends. Per the germline V gene, CDR1 is MNHEY and CDR2 is SVGAGI. The CDR3 nucleotides are TGTGCCAGCAGTTACGGCGGGGACCCCTACGAGCAGTACTTC. Its translation: CASSYGGDPYEQYF.

This clone was seen more than once but under ten times. The chain is built from TRBV4-2 and TRBJ2-1; 12 nucleotides agree with TRBD2. CDR1 is LGHNA and CDR2 is YNFKEQ in the germline V gene. The CDR3 consists of 16 residues. The V gene end was trimmed by 4 bases and the J gene end by 3 bases; junction bases not matched to a gene: 4. CDR3 sequence reads: CASSRETSGGYNEQFF. The DNA of the CDR3 is TGTGCCAGCAGCCGGGAGACTAGCGGGGGCTACAATGAGCAGTTCTTC.

In its sample, this clone was seen a few times. The rearrangement joins TRBV28 to TRBJ1-2; perhaps TRBD1 as D (5 bases). Per the germline V gene, CDR1 is MDHEN and CDR2 is SYDVKM. The V end lost 7 bases, the J end lost 8 bases, and 20 bases lay between the germline ends. This CDR3 has 14 residues. CDR3 protein: CASTLGGFGWGYTF. CDR3 DNA: TGTGCCAGCACCTTGGGGGGTTTTGGTTGGGGCTACACCTTC.

The chain employs TRBV20-1 and TRBJ1-1; weak D call: TRBD1 (5 bases). This CDR3 contains 11 residues. Germline CDR1 reads DFQATT; CDR2 reads SNEGSKA (reference sequence). The CDR3 DNA follows: TGCAGGATCAGGGAGAACACTGAAGCTTTCTTT. Encoded protein: CRIRENTEAFF.

This clone has only a few counts. The rearrangement joins TRBV7-6 to TRBJ2-1, with 9 bases aligning to TRBD2. Trimming removed 2 bases from V and 7 bases from J; junction bases left unmatched: 12. The CDR3 sequence is 17 residues long. From germline, CDR1 is SGHVS and CDR2 FNYEAQ. Here the CDR3 DNA reads TGTGCCAGCAGCTTATTGTCGGGGCTAGCGGGGTTTAATGAGCAGTTCTTC. Protein sequence: CASSLLSGLAGFNEQFF.

The chain has TRBV19 and TRBJ1-5; 7 bases are a match to TRBD1. Germline V gives CDR1 LNHDA, CDR2 SQIVND (reference sequence). The V gene end was trimmed by 7 bases and the J gene end by 7 bases; junction bases not matched to a gene: 10. This CDR3 is built from 14 residues. The CDR3 sequence is CASNDFGTAQPQHF. The CDR3 DNA follows: TGTGCCAGTAACGACTTCGGGACAGCCCAGCCCCAGCATTTT.

This clone was counted once. The chain uses TRBV4-1 and TRBJ1-5, with D maybe TRBD1 (6 bases). Trimming stripped 0 bases from V and 6 bases from J, with 18 bases between. The CDR3 length is 17 residues. The germline V gene has CDR1 MGHRA and CDR2 YSYEKL. CDR3: CASSQDGRRGVGQPQHF. For the CDR3, the DNA is TGCGCCAGCAGCCAAGATGGTCGCAGGGGCGTCGGTCAGCCCCAGCATTTT.

This chain uses TRBV6-1 with TRBJ1-3; D is perhaps TRBD1 (5 bases). CDR3 size: 15 residues. The V gene's germline CDR1 is MNHNS and CDR2 SASEGT. Trimming removed 8 bases from V and 0 bases from J, with 14 bases in between. CDR3 sequence: CASLWGGNSGNTIYF. The CDR3 nucleotides read TGTGCCAGCCTTTGGGGGGGGAACTCTGGAAACACCATATATTTT.

The chain couples TRBV5-1 to TRBJ2-3; TRBD2 is a possible D gene (6 bases). Germline V CDR1 and CDR2: SGHRS, YFSETQ. With 4 bases removed from V and 5 bases from J, the gap between germline ends came to 14 bases. CDR3 length equals 14 residues. The CDR3, as DNA: TGCGCCAGCAGCCAAGGCCCGGGGGAAGATACGCAGTATTTT. It encodes CASSQGPGEDTQYF.

This clone was counted at least ten times. The chain joins TRBV27 to TRBJ1-3, with D tentatively TRBD1 (6 bases). With 2 bases removed from V and 0 bases from J, the gap between germline ends came to 17 bases. Germline V CDR1 and CDR2: MNHEY, SMNVEV (reference sequence). The CDR3 length is 18 residues. The CDR3 nucleotides are TGTGCCAGCAGTTTACCCTTTCGGGGGGGACACTCTGGAAACACCATATATTTT. Its translation: CASSLPFRGGHSGNTIYF.

V and J are TRBV5-6 and TRBJ1-5; no clear D. The CDR3 runs 13 residues. Germline assignment: CDR1 SGHDT and CDR2 YYEEEE. The V end lost 4 bases, the J end lost 0 bases, and 5 bases lay between the germline ends. The CDR3 loop reads CASSPGSNQPQHF. The CDR3 DNA reads TGTGCCAGCAGCCCCGGTAGCAATCAGCCCCAGCATTTT.

The chain employs TRBV9 and TRBJ2-1; D might be TRBD2 (5 bases). The CDR3 has 16 residues. Germline V CDR1 and CDR2: SGDLS, YYNGEE. The ends were cut back, 4 bases at V and 5 bases at J, with 19 bases in the middle. CDR3 protein: CASSLPGININNEQFF. The CDR3, as DNA: TGTGCCAGCAGCCTCCCGGGGATCAACATAAACAATGAGCAGTTCTTC.

This clone was detected once. This chain links TRBV30 with TRBJ2-7, with a possible D match to TRBD2 (6 bases). Looked up from germline, CDR1 is GTSNPN and CDR2 is SVGIG (reference sequence). This CDR3 contains 12 residues. Trimming removed 7 bases from V and 4 bases from J, with 14 bases in between. In nucleotides, the CDR3 is TGTGCCTCCGGGACTCCCCTATACGAGCAGTACTTC. Protein sequence: CASGTPLYEQYF.

This clone was observed a handful of times. The rearrangement joins TRBV28 to TRBJ2-5; 11 positions agree with TRBD2. The J call is in doubt because the DNA end fits TRBJ2-7 better. The CDR3 totals 14 residues. Germline-derived CDR1 and CDR2 are MDHEN and SYDVKM. The CDR3 DNA sequence: TGTGCCAGCCGAGCTAGCGGGGGGCCCTACGAGCAGTACTTC. This encodes CASRASGGPYEQYF.

This clone was counted a single time. The chain joins TRBV29-1 to TRBJ2-7, with 8 nucleotides matching TRBD1. The trim removed 5 bases at V and 1 base at J, leaving 4 bases unmatched. This CDR3 contains 13 residues. Germline V gene lookup returns CDR1 SQVTM and CDR2 ANQGSEA. CDR3 DNA sequence: TGCAGCGTTAGAACAGGGGGATCCTACGAGCAGTACTTC. Its protein is CSVRTGGSYEQYF.

The chain links TRBV6-5 to TRBJ2-2, with 9 bases fitting TRBD1. V lost 2 bases, J lost 4 bases, and 5 bases stayed unmatched. The CDR3 has 16 amino acids. CDR1 and CDR2 (germline): MNHEY, SVGAGI. The CDR3 sequence is CASSYTGGAGTGELFF. CDR3 nucleotides: TGTGCCAGCAGTTACACAGGGGGCGCAGGCACCGGGGAGCTGTTTTTT.

The gene calls are TRBV7-2 and TRBJ2-7; TRBD2 agrees at 7 bases. Trimming removed 5 bases from V and 0 bases from J; junction bases left unmatched: 7. There are 15 residues in the CDR3. Germline V gene lookup returns CDR1 SGHTA and CDR2 FQGNSA. The CDR3 spells CASSRTSASSYEQYF. Here the CDR3 DNA reads TGTGCCAGCAGCCGAACTAGCGCAAGCTCCTACGAGCAGTACTTC.

The chain recombines TRBV6-1 with TRBJ1-6; the D gene is possibly TRBD1 (5 bases). This CDR3 spans 16 amino acids. Looked up from germline, CDR1 is MNHNS and CDR2 is SASEGT. The germline V and J ends were trimmed by 4 bases and 7 bases, with 17 bases remaining between them. This CDR3 is CASSVGPHTENSPLHF. Written as DNA, the CDR3 is TGTGCCAGCAGTGTGGGGCCCCATACCGAAAATTCACCCCTCCACTTT.